The TCR beta chain under discussion was sequenced for a study of blood T cells in healthy people across ages. Then a second PCR, running roughly 6 to 12 cycles, was carried out with a sample-barcoded 5' primer and a J-beta primer mix. Each CDR3 protein is one row after TCRdb ran MiXCR on the 5' RACE reads. Counted here are about 1 million distinct CDR3 sequences, 40% to 50% occurring once; the ten biggest clones make up about 20%. The length of the CDR3 is 13 residues. V is TRBV21-1 and J is TRBJ1-4. TRBV21-1 represents a pseudogene. This clonotype was obtained from a woman aged 60-75 years in good health. Material for sequencing was blood. CDR3 nucleotide sequence: TGTGCCAGCAGCAAAGAAAAGAGGGAAAAACTGTTTTTT. Translation gives CASSKEKREKLFF.